The 11 T cell receptor beta chains below all came from one sample that was sequenced in a study of T cells after yellow fever vaccination. TCRdb recomputed calls from the 5' RACE reads with MiXCR, one row per CDR3 protein. The data show some 200,000 distinct CDR3 sequences, roughly 3% seen once. Material: CD4+ T cells sorted from PBMCs, obtained 10 days after the yellow fever booster vaccination. Source of these receptors: a man aged 18-30 years who received the YFV17D yellow fever vaccine.

This chain connects TRBV5-1 to TRBJ2-7; D possibly corresponds to TRBD2 (6 bases). CDR1 is SGHRS and CDR2 is YFSETQ in the germline V gene. This CDR3 comprises 15 residues. Trimming left V 0 bases short and J 7 bases short, with 17 bases between. CDR3 amino acids: CASSLALGGRGEQYF. CDR3 nucleotides: TGCGCCAGCAGCTTGGCTCTCGGGGGTCGGGGGGAGCAGTACTTC. Full variable domain (outside the CDR3, taken from reference TRBV5-1 and TRBJ2-7): KAGVTQTPRYLIKTRGQQVTLSCSPISGHRSVSWYQQTPGQGLQFLFEYFSETQRNKGNFPGRFSGRQFSNSRSEMNVSTLELGDSALYLCASSLALGGRGEQYFGPGTRLTVT.

This chain uses TRBV4-3 with TRBJ1-1; D is undetermined. Trimming took 3 bases from V and 1 from J, leaving 12 bases between them. Looked up from germline, CDR1 is LGHNA and CDR2 is YSLEER. This CDR3 is 15 amino acids long. The CDR3 reads CASSHRPSGNTEAFF. The CDR3 DNA follows: TGCGCCAGCAGCCATAGACCAAGTGGGAACACTGAAGCTTTCTTT.

The sample holds many counts of this clonotype. The chain carries TRBV20-1 and TRBJ2-5; 7 bases align to TRBD1. The CDR3 extends over 12 amino acids. The trim removed 6 bases at V and 2 bases at J, leaving 3 bases unmatched. The germline V gene has CDR1 DFQATT and CDR2 SNEGSKA (reference sequence). The CDR3: CSARGLQETQYF. As DNA, the CDR3 is TGCAGTGCAAGGGGGCTGCAAGAGACCCAGTACTTC.

The genes are TRBV20-1 and TRBJ2-2; a possible D gene is TRBD1 (5 bases). V was trimmed by 5 bases and J by 4 bases, leaving 11 bases between them. CDR3 length equals 13 residues. Germline V gene data show CDR1 as DFQATT and CDR2 as SNEGSKA (reference sequence). The CDR3 here is CSAQTALTGELFF. DNA for the CDR3: TGCAGTGCTCAGACAGCTCTCACCGGGGAGCTGTTTTTT.

This clonotype was detected ten times or more. The chain joins TRBV5-1 to TRBJ2-2; no firm D call. The V end lost 4 bases, the J end lost 1 base, and 11 bases lay between the germline ends. Germline V gene data show CDR1 as SGHRS and CDR2 as YFSETQ. The CDR3 length is 15 residues. Here the CDR3 DNA reads TGCGCCAGCAGCGAGATGGCGGAGAACACCGGGGAGCTGTTTTTT. Residues: CASSEMAENTGELFF.

This clonotype has at least ten counts. The chain employs TRBV11-2 and TRBJ2-6; 7 bases map to TRBD1. Germline-derived CDR1 and CDR2 are SGHAT and FQNNGV. The ends lost 6 bases at V and 3 bases at J; junction bases unmatched: 8. The CDR3 has 16 amino acids. The CDR3 nucleotides read TGTGCCAGCAGTTTCGAACAGGGGCATGGGGCCAACGTCCTGACTTTC. Translated: CASSFEQGHGANVLTF. Full variable domain (missing parts from reference TRBV11-2 and TRBJ2-6): EAGVAQSPRYKIIEKRQSVAFWCNPISGHATLYWYQQILGQGPKLLIQFQNNGVVDDSQLPKDRFSAERLKGVDSTLKIQPAKLEDSAVYLCASSFEQGHGANVLTFGAGSRLTVL.

The rearrangement links TRBV20-1 to TRBJ2-1; no clear D gene. Germline V gives CDR1 DFQATT, CDR2 SNEGSKA (reference sequence). The CDR3 totals 16 residues. V shed 1 base and J shed 0 bases, with 13 bases lying between them. The CDR3 sequence: CSARAGDSYSYNEQFF. DNA of the CDR3: TGCAGTGCTAGAGCGGGCGACTCTTACTCCTACAATGAGCAGTTCTTC.

At least ten counts were recorded for this clonotype. This chain uses TRBV5-1 with TRBJ2-1, with TRBD2 matching 8 bases. Germline values: CDR1 SGHRS, CDR2 YFSETQ. The V and J ends lost 5 bases and 0 bases, in that order; junction bases with no gene match: 4. The CDR3 has 15 amino acids. The CDR3 sequence is CASRLAGSSYNEQFF. DNA for the CDR3: TGCGCCAGCAGGCTAGCGGGTAGCTCCTACAATGAGCAGTTCTTC.

The genes are TRBV3-1 and TRBJ1-1; D is ambiguous. V lost 4 bases to trimming and J lost 8 bases, with 11 bases between them. The CDR3 covers 12 residues. Germline values: CDR1 LGHDT, CDR2 YNNKEL (reference sequence). CDR3 amino acids: CASSPPSGEAFF. As DNA, the CDR3 is TGTGCCAGCAGCCCTCCTTCCGGGGAAGCTTTCTTT.

This chain uses TRBV28 with TRBJ2-7; TRBD2 agrees at 14 bases. With V trimmed by 6 bases and J by 3 bases, 4 bases remained unmatched. This CDR3 contains 15 residues. CDR1 MDHEN and CDR2 SYDVKM come from the germline V gene. The CDR3 region has the DNA TGTGCCAGCAGGAGCGGGACTAGCGGGGGCTACGAGCAGTACGTC. This encodes CASRSGTSGGYEQYV.

This clonotype was found a few times. This chain connects TRBV7-9 to TRBJ2-1; 7 nucleotides agree with TRBD2. The CDR3 has 15 residues. V shed 3 bases and J 7 bases; nucleotides not matched to a gene: 9. Germline CDR1 reads SEHNR; CDR2 reads FQNEAQ (reference sequence). Written as DNA, the CDR3 is TGTGCCAGCAGCTTCCGTAACCAAGCGGGGAATGAGCAGTTCTTC. Protein: CASSFRNQAGNEQFF.